Shown below are 32 T cell receptor beta chains from a single sample sequenced in a study of T cells in Graves' hyperthyroidism and ophthalmopathy. The TCR beta CDR3 regions underwent amplification using RNA transcripts as the source. The study used the HTBI primer set for a first-round RT-PCR of the TCR CDR3. TCRdb redid the calling of the multiplex PCR reads with MiXCR, one entry per CDR3 protein. This sample has more than 300,000 distinct CDR3 sequences, with more than 12% found just once. Sample: blood. The receptors stem from a woman aged 25 to 39 with Graves' ophthalmopathy.

The chain links TRBV14 to TRBJ1-6; maybe TRBD1 (5 bases). Trimming shortened V by 4 bases and J by 6 bases, and 22 bases separated the two germline ends. CDR1 SGHDN and CDR2 FVKESK come from the germline V gene. This CDR3 is 18 amino acids long. The CDR3 DNA is TGTGCCAGCAGCCCCGGACATTTCACCCGCGGGGGTAATTCACCCCTCCACTTT. It translates to CASSPGHFTRGGNSPLHF.

Ten or more counts support this clonotype. This chain joins TRBV2 and TRBJ2-2, with 7 bases matching TRBD1. V gave up 9 bases and J gave up 6 bases; unmatched junction bases: 4. The CDR3 runs to 12 residues. Germline CDR1 and CDR2: SNHLY and FYNNEI. The CDR3 spells CASDRVPGELFF. CDR3 DNA: TGTGCCAGTGACAGGGTTCCCGGGGAGCTGTTTTTT.

The CDR3 DNA reads TGTGCCAGCAGTTCCTCCGACAGGGGGCAGCCAGATACGCAGTATTTT. Encoded protein: CASSSSDRGQPDTQYF. V gene TRBV27 combines with J gene TRBJ2-3, with TRBD1 matching 10 bases. Germline assignment: CDR1 MNHEY and CDR2 SMNVEV (reference sequence). The CDR3 has 16 residues. J was trimmed by 4 bases and V by 4 bases; bases with no gene match: 8.

The table lists this clonotype with a few counts. The chain couples TRBV29-1 to TRBJ1-4, with D hard to call. This CDR3 has 14 amino acids. The germline gives CDR1 SQVTM, CDR2 ANQGSEA. Trimming cost V 4 bases and J 4 bases, with 13 bases left between them. The CDR3 sequence is CSVGEGASNEKLFF. In DNA, the CDR3 is TGCAGCGTTGGAGAGGGTGCTAGTAATGAAAAACTGTTTTTT.

This clonotype was recorded at least ten times. The rearrangement uses TRBV7-3 and TRBJ1-1; no clear D. Trimming removed 2 bases from V and 5 bases from J, with 21 bases in between. The CDR3 contains 17 residues. Germline assignment: CDR1 SGHTA and CDR2 FQGTGA. In DNA, the CDR3 is TGTGCCAGCAGCTTAGTTGTAGTTGTTCGGTCTATAACTGAAGCTTTCTTT. Amino acid sequence: CASSLVVVVRSITEAFF. Drawing the rest from reference TRBV7-3 and TRBJ1-1, the complete variable domain is GAGVSQTPSNKVTEKGKYVELRCDPISGHTALYWYRQSLGQGPEFLIYFQGTGAADDSGLPNDRFFAVRPEGSVSTLKIQRTERGDSAVYLCASSLVVVVRSITEAFFGQGTRLTVV.

The chain has TRBV20-1 and TRBJ2-3; 7 nucleotides line up with TRBD2. J lost 2 bases, V lost 5 bases, and 7 bases had no gene match. CDR3 length equals 14 residues. Germline V gene lookup returns CDR1 DFQATT and CDR2 SNEGSKA (reference sequence). The CDR3 spells CSAVRGRITDTQYF. DNA for the CDR3: TGCAGTGCTGTGCGGGGGAGAATCACAGATACGCAGTATTTT.

This clonotype occurred many times. The chain recombines TRBV2 with TRBJ1-2; the D gene is possibly TRBD1 (6 bases). Deletions cut 11 bases from V and 1 base from J, with 14 bases between. This CDR3 is built from 13 residues. The V gene's germline CDR1 is SNHLY and CDR2 FYNNEI. CDR3 protein: CAGFRGDNYGYTF. For the CDR3, the DNA is TGTGCCGGATTCAGGGGAGATAACTATGGCTACACCTTC.

This clonotype was found many times. The chain is built from TRBV9 and TRBJ2-7, with 7 bases that match TRBD2. Trimming took 2 bases from V and 3 from J; bases not matched to a gene: 20. Germline assignment: CDR1 SGDLS and CDR2 YYNGEE. The CDR3 covers 19 residues. The DNA of the CDR3 is TGTGCCAGCAGCGTGTCCCCTGGCGGCTCCCTGACTAGCCGCTACGAGCAGTACTTC. Residues: CASSVSPGGSLTSRYEQYF.

V usage is TRBV30 and J usage is TRBJ2-7, with no clear D. The V end was cut by 0 bases, the J end by 4 bases, with 7 bases between. In germline, CDR1 is GTSNPN, CDR2 SVGIG (reference sequence). The CDR3 contains 12 residues. The CDR3 DNA follows: TGTGCCTGGAGTGTCGGCAATTACGAGCAGTACTTC. It yields the protein CAWSVGNYEQYF.

This clonotype has a count of ten or more. The chain employs TRBV12-3 or TRBV12-4 and TRBJ2-2, with D perhaps matching TRBD2 (6 bases). V shed 1 base and J shed 0 bases, with 6 bases lying between them. The CDR3 runs to 15 residues. CDR3 coding DNA: TGTGCCAGCAGTTTAGGCGGGACGAACACCGGGGAGCTGTTTTTT. Translated: CASSLGGTNTGELFF.

This clonotype has only a few counts. The chain has TRBV14 and TRBJ2-1; perhaps TRBD1 as D (5 bases). V lost 2 bases to trimming and J lost 6 bases, with 17 bases between them. The CDR3 is made up of 16 amino acids. Germline CDR1 SGHDN, CDR2 FVKESK. The CDR3 DNA reads as TGTGCCAGCAGCCAATGGTCGGGCAGGGCCCTCAATGAGCAGTTCTTC. This codes for CASSQWSGRALNEQFF.

This clonotype was picked up many times. This chain connects TRBV30 to TRBJ2-6; possible D gene TRBD1, 5 bases. Germline CDR1 is GTSNPN and CDR2 is SVGIG (reference sequence). The V and J ends lost 4 bases and 1 base respectively, with 8 bases between them. This CDR3 has 14 residues. The CDR3 region has the DNA TGTGCCTGGACAGGGTTTTCTGGGGCCAACGTCCTGACTTTC. Translation gives CAWTGFSGANVLTF.

The rearrangement joins TRBV12-3 or TRBV12-4 to TRBJ2-7; TRBD2 is a possible D gene (6 bases). V lost 3 bases to trimming and J lost 0 bases, with 9 bases between them. The CDR3 covers 14 residues. The CDR3 nucleotides read TGTGCCAGCAGTTTTGGGGACTCCTCCTACGAGCAGTACTTC. It encodes CASSFGDSSYEQYF.

The V gene is TRBV6-2 or TRBV6-3, the J gene TRBJ1-1; D is perhaps TRBD1 (5 bases). CDR3 length: 13 residues. The germline CDR1 and CDR2 sequences are MNHEY and SVGEGT. V was shortened by 2 bases and J by 4 bases, with 8 bases between the two germline ends. The DNA for the CDR3 is TGTGCCAGCAGTTACCTGGGGCCCACTGAAGCTTTCTTT. Residues: CASSYLGPTEAFF.

The chain couples TRBV12-3 or TRBV12-4 to TRBJ1-1; a possible D gene is TRBD1 (6 bases). V lost 5 bases and J lost 1, with 14 bases in between. The CDR3 runs to 15 residues. The DNA of the CDR3 is TGTGCCAGCAGTCCCCCGGGACACTGGAACACTGAAGCTTTCTTT. Translated, it gives CASSPPGHWNTEAFF.

V usage is TRBV2 and J usage is TRBJ2-5; D is possibly TRBD1 or TRBD2 (6 bases each). V shed 4 bases and J shed 0 bases, with 15 bases lying between them. CDR3 length: 16 amino acids. The germline V gene has CDR1 SNHLY and CDR2 FYNNEI. CDR3 protein: CASSAGAQPHQETQYF. CDR3 nucleotide sequence: TGTGCCAGCAGTGCGGGGGCCCAGCCCCACCAAGAGACCCAGTACTTC.

This clonotype has only a few counts. V usage is TRBV19 and J usage is TRBJ1-4; TRBD1 matches at 10 bases. Germline CDR1 LNHDA, CDR2 SQIVND (reference sequence). This CDR3 contains 16 residues. The V segment lost 5 bases and the J segment 8 bases; nucleotides outside the gene matches: 11. CDR3: CASSGRRDRGYEKLFF. As DNA, the CDR3 is TGTGCCAGTAGTGGAAGGCGGGACAGGGGATACGAAAAACTGTTTTTT.

This clonotype was observed at least ten times. The chain combines TRBV12-3 or TRBV12-4 with TRBJ1-2, with 7 bases that match TRBD1. This CDR3 is 17 amino acids long. The V segment lost 6 bases and the J segment 4 bases; nucleotides outside the gene matches: 17. The CDR3 loop reads CASRPTQGRPPIYGYTF. The CDR3 nucleotides read TGTGCCAGCAGACCGACACAGGGGCGGCCCCCCATCTATGGCTACACCTTC.

This clonotype came up many times. V is TRBV2 and J is TRBJ1-2; TRBD1 is a possible D gene (5 bases). CDR1 and CDR2 (germline): SNHLY, FYNNEI. This CDR3 comprises 15 residues. V was cut by 6 bases and J by 0 bases, with 14 bases left in between. As DNA, the CDR3 is TGTGCCAGCAGAGTCAAGCAGGGTGCTAACTATGGCTACACCTTC. It translates to CASRVKQGANYGYTF.

With regard to this clonotype: Possible read error: a much larger clone is one base away. The J gene is TRBJ1-5, the V gene TRBV2; 8 nucleotides line up with TRBD1. The germline CDR1 and CDR2 sequences are SNHLY and FYNNEI. Trimming took 4 bases from V and 5 from J; bases not matched to a gene: 16. The CDR3 is 18 residues long. CDR3 nucleotides: TGTGCCAGCAGTGGCGTTCAGGGGGCCTCATTAAACGATCAGCCCCAGCATTTT. It translates to CASSGVQGASLNDQPQHF.

V gene TRBV2 combines with J gene TRBJ1-2, with D unresolved. Germline V gene sequence: CDR1 SNHLY, CDR2 FYNNEI. This CDR3 has 12 amino acids. The V gene lost 3 bases and the J gene lost 8 bases, with 10 bases spanning the gap. The CDR3 reads CASSDTGGGYTF. The CDR3 DNA is TGTGCCAGCAGTGATACCGGAGGGGGCTACACCTTC. The entire variable domain, with the rest obtained from reference TRBV2 and TRBJ1-2, is as follows: EPEVTQTPSHQVTQMGQEVILRCVPISNHLYFYWYRQILGQKVEFLVSFYNNEISEKSEIFDDQFSVERPDGSNFTLKIRSTKLEDSAMYFCASSDTGGGYTFGSGTRLTVV.

This clonotype turned up a few times. The chain employs TRBV20-1 and TRBJ2-3; TRBD1 matches 7 bases. The CDR3 sequence is 16 residues long. CDR1 is DFQATT and CDR2 is SNEGSKA in the germline V gene (reference sequence). V shed 2 bases, J shed 1 base, and the junction held 9 bases outside the gene matches. CDR3 in amino acids: CSARFQTGFGTDTQYF. The DNA of the CDR3 is TGCAGTGCTAGATTCCAGACAGGGTTCGGCACAGATACGCAGTATTTT.

The V gene is TRBV6-1, the J gene TRBJ2-3; D is possibly TRBD2 (6 bases). V lost 9 bases and J 4 bases, leaving 17 bases between the germline ends. Germline-derived CDR1 and CDR2 are MNHNS and SASEGT. The CDR3 totals 14 residues. This chain's CDR3 is CASRQVGGADTQYF. CDR3 nucleotides: TGTGCCAGTAGGCAGGTGGGGGGAGCAGATACGCAGTATTTT.

In its sample, this clonotype was seen many times. The V and J genes are TRBV6-1 and TRBJ2-5; D is perhaps TRBD2 (7 bases). The CDR3 covers 16 residues. Germline CDR1 MNHNS, CDR2 SASEGT. Trimming stripped 0 bases from V and 4 bases from J, with 15 bases between. The CDR3 here is CASSEAWGGGGETQYF. CDR3 bases: TGTGCCAGCAGTGAAGCGTGGGGGGGCGGGGGAGAGACCCAGTACTTC.

In its sample, this clonotype was seen many times. The chain uses TRBV15 and TRBJ2-3, with D unresolved. V lost 0 bases and J 0 bases, leaving 13 bases between the germline ends. Germline loops: CDR1 LNHNV, CDR2 YYDKDF (reference sequence). The CDR3 spans 17 residues. The CDR3 loop is CATSRDGTSLSTDTQYF. DNA for the CDR3: TGTGCCACCAGCAGAGACGGTACCAGCCTTAGCACAGATACGCAGTATTTT.

The rearrangement joins TRBV19 to TRBJ1-5; TRBD1 might be the D (5 bases). There are 14 residues in the CDR3. In germline, CDR1 is LNHDA, CDR2 SQIVND (reference sequence). V shed 5 bases and J shed 6 bases, with 14 bases lying between them. The CDR3: CASSGPGPGQPQHF. The CDR3 nucleotides read TGTGCCAGTAGTGGTCCGGGGCCCGGTCAGCCCCAGCATTTT.

This clonotype was recorded at least ten times. The J gene is TRBJ2-1, the V gene TRBV7-2, with a weak D call TRBD2 (7 bases). The CDR3 covers 16 residues. V lost 4 bases and J lost 8, with 21 bases in between. Looked up from germline, CDR1 is SGHTA and CDR2 is FQGNSA. CDR3 sequence: CASSSRGGGDGYEQFF. The CDR3 coding sequence is TGTGCCAGCAGCTCGAGGGGGGGCGGGGATGGTTATGAGCAGTTCTTC.

This clonotype was seen a few times. With a much larger clone just one base away, this may be a read error. The rearrangement links TRBV11-2 to TRBJ2-1, with a weak D call TRBD1 (5 bases). The CDR3 covers 12 residues. In germline, CDR1 is SGHAT, CDR2 FQNNGV. The CDR3 protein is CASSFTQEEQSF. The CDR3, as DNA: TGTGCCAGCAGCTTCACACAGGAAGAGCAGTCCTTC.

This clonotype has just a few counts. This may stem from a read error, because a much larger clone lies one nucleotide away. The V call is TRBV18, the J call TRBJ2-3; D remains ambiguous. This CDR3 spans 17 amino acids. V shed 0 bases and J shed 0 bases, with 13 bases lying between them. Per germline, CDR1 KGHSH and CDR2 LQKENI. In DNA form, the CDR3 reads TGTGCCAGCTCACCACCCATCGCATCCCCTAGCACAGATACGCAGTATTTT. Encoded protein: CASSPPIASPSTDTQYF.

Here the CDR3 reads CATSWGGTSGANVLTF. The CDR3 nucleotides are TGTGCCACCAGCTGGGGGGGCACCTCTGGGGCCAACGTCCTGACTTTC. The chain employs TRBV15 and TRBJ2-6; D is perhaps TRBD2 (7 bases). This CDR3 is 16 amino acids long. V was shortened by 5 bases and J by 0 bases, with 11 bases between the two germline ends. Germline CDR1 LNHNV, CDR2 YYDKDF (reference sequence). Looking up the rest from reference TRBV15 and TRBJ2-6 gives the full variable domain: DAMVIQNPRYQVTQFGKPVTLSCSQTLNHNVMYWYQQKSSQAPKLLFHYYDKDFNNEADTPDNFQSRRPNTSFCFLDIRSPGLGDTAMYLCATSWGGTSGANVLTFGAGSRLTVL.

This clonotype was recorded many times. The CDR3 region is CSARGAGAGASTDTQYF. The CDR3 DNA reads TGCAGTGCTAGGGGGGCTGGGGCCGGGGCTAGCACAGATACGCAGTATTTT. The gene calls are TRBV20-1 and TRBJ2-3, with D perhaps matching TRBD1 (6 bases). Per germline, CDR1 DFQATT and CDR2 SNEGSKA (reference sequence). V was clipped by 3 bases and J by 0 bases, with 19 bases between them. The CDR3 sequence is 17 residues long.

This chain uses TRBV27 with TRBJ2-5; no definite D call. Trimming took off 5 bases at V and 4 bases at J, with 8 bases between the two ends. Germline V gene lookup returns CDR1 MNHEY and CDR2 SMNVEV (reference sequence). The CDR3 sequence is 12 residues long. The CDR3 loop reads CASSTLRETQYF. The CDR3 DNA follows: TGTGCCAGCAGTACCCTCCGAGAGACCCAGTACTTC.